The 26 T cell receptor beta chains reported below all come from one sample, sequenced in a study of blood T cell repertoires in COVID-19. Sequencing was performed with immunoSEQ multiplex PCR; in TCRdb, only in-frame clones are kept and a portion is missing. This sample has roughly 320,000 clones; around 85% occur once, and the top ten carry around 7.2%. What was sequenced was peripheral blood. These receptors came from a human donor in a cohort sampled during active COVID-19.

The chain is built from TRBV19 and TRBJ2-6, with a tentative D call TRBD2 (5 bases). This CDR3 region has 15 residues. From germline, CDR1 is LNHDA and CDR2 SQIVND (reference sequence). V was pared by 6 bases and J by 0 bases, with 9 bases between. The CDR3 nucleotides read TGTGCCAGTAGCCAAGGGAGCTCTGGGGCCAACGTCCTGACTTTC. This sequence encodes CASSQGSSGANVLTF.

The chain joins TRBV3-1 (or the pseudogene TRBV3-2) to TRBJ2-7, with a weak D call TRBD2 (5 bases). Trimming took off 0 bases at V and 2 bases at J, with 8 bases between the two ends. The CDR3 has 14 amino acids. CDR1 is LGHDT, CDR2 YNNKEL, per germline (reference sequence). CDR3 bases: TGTGCCAGCAGCCAAGAGAGCGGCCCCTACGAGCAGTACTTC. As protein: CASSQESGPYEQYF.

The chain has TRBV12-3 or TRBV12-4 and TRBJ1-5, with a weak D call TRBD1 (5 bases). CDR3 length: 13 residues. The ends were cut back, 6 bases at V and 2 bases at J, with 8 bases in the middle. The CDR3 here is CASSPGGNQPQHF. CDR3 nucleotide sequence: TGTGCCAGCAGCCCGGGGGGCAATCAGCCCCAGCATTTT.

The CDR3 DNA reads TGTGCCAGTACCTCCTCCGGGACAGGGTCCTATAGCAATCAGCCCCAGCATTTT. Its translation: CASTSSGTGSYSNQPQHF. The V and J genes are TRBV19 and TRBJ1-5, with TRBD1 identical over 9 bases. Losses at the gene ends were 7 bases for V and 0 bases for J; bases not matched to a gene: 13. Germline CDR1 is LNHDA and CDR2 is SQIVND (reference sequence). The CDR3 totals 18 residues.

The rearrangement links TRBV6-1 to TRBJ1-2, with a tentative D call TRBD1 (5 bases). The CDR3 length is 13 residues. Germline V gene data show CDR1 as MNHNS and CDR2 as SASEGT. V was clipped by 3 bases and J by 14 bases, with 19 bases between them. The CDR3 DNA reads as TGTGCCAGCAGTGAGGGACCCGGGGGGAAAGAGACCTTC. Its protein is CASSEGPGGKETF.

This chain connects TRBV24-1 to TRBJ2-3; 9 bases map to TRBD1. Germline CDR1 and CDR2: KGHDR and SFDVKD. The V gene end was trimmed by 2 bases and the J gene end by 5 bases; junction bases not matched to a gene: 4. The CDR3 covers 15 residues. The CDR3 reads CATSDYPTGGDTQYF. CDR3 DNA: TGTGCCACCAGTGATTACCCGACAGGGGGAGATACGCAGTATTTT.

The V gene is TRBV2, the J gene TRBJ1-1, with a tentative D call TRBD1 (6 bases). This CDR3 contains 14 residues. Germline V gives CDR1 SNHLY, CDR2 FYNNEI. Trimming removed 8 bases at V and 3 bases at J, with 16 bases between. This CDR3 is CASSQGRQHTEAFF. DNA of the CDR3: TGTGCCAGCTCCCAGGGGCGCCAGCACACTGAAGCTTTCTTT. Filled out from reference TRBV2 and TRBJ1-1, the complete variable domain reads EPEVTQTPSHQVTQMGQEVILRCVPISNHLYFYWYRQILGQKVEFLVSFYNNEISEKSEIFDDQFSVERPDGSNFTLKIRSTKLEDSAMYFCASSQGRQHTEAFFGQGTRLTVV.

V is TRBV28 and J is TRBJ1-1; D gene unclear. This CDR3 comprises 14 residues. Between the trimmed V and J ends, which lost 3 bases and 1 base, there was a span of 9 bases. CDR1 and CDR2 from the germline V gene are MDHEN and SYDVKM. The CDR3 region is CASSLGGPNTEAFF. The CDR3, as DNA: TGTGCCAGCAGTTTGGGAGGGCCGAACACTGAAGCTTTCTTT.

The CDR3 loop is CASSEPGTGNAGELFF. CDR3 nucleotides: TGTGCCAGCAGCGAGCCCGGGACAGGAAATGCCGGGGAGCTGTTTTTT. The rearrangement joins TRBV5-4 to TRBJ2-2; TRBD1 matches 8 bases. The germline V gene has CDR1 SGHNT and CDR2 YYREEE (reference sequence). CDR3 length equals 16 residues. The trim removed 4 bases at V and 6 bases at J, leaving 11 bases unmatched.

This rearrangement joins TRBV3-1 (or the pseudogene TRBV3-2) to TRBJ2-2, with 7 bases identical to TRBD2. The CDR3 totals 15 residues. The V gene end was trimmed by 1 base and the J gene end by 3 bases; junction bases not matched to a gene: 2. Germline assignment: CDR1 LGHDT and CDR2 YNNKEL (reference sequence). The CDR3 loop reads CASSQAAGYTGELFF. The CDR3 DNA reads as TGTGCCAGCAGCCAAGCAGCGGGGTACACCGGGGAGCTGTTTTTT.

This clone appeared a single time. The chain has TRBV13 and TRBJ2-1; 13 nucleotides match TRBD2. CDR3 length: 15 residues. Germline V CDR1 and CDR2: PRHDT, FYEKMQ (reference sequence). V was pared by 5 bases and J by 8 bases, with 6 bases of the junction left unmatched. The CDR3 spells CASSQTSGGWDEQFF. CDR3 in DNA: TGTGCCAGCAGCCAGACTAGCGGGGGGTGGGATGAGCAGTTCTTC.

This CDR3 is CSVHEGPGTEAFF. The CDR3 DNA reads TGCAGCGTTCATGAGGGCCCCGGCACTGAAGCTTTCTTT. The V and J genes are TRBV29-1 and TRBJ1-1, with D hard to call. The CDR3 length is 13 residues. Germline CDR1 SQVTM, CDR2 ANQGSEA. Trimming left V 5 bases short and J 4 bases short, with 14 bases between.

V usage is TRBV30 and J usage is TRBJ1-5; TRBD1 matches 7 bases. Germline lookup yields CDR1 GTSNPN and CDR2 SVGIG (reference sequence). V gave up 3 bases and J gave up 0 bases; unmatched junction bases: 5. CDR3 length equals 15 residues. CDR3 sequence (DNA): TGTGCCTGGAGGGGGACAGAAGATAGCAATCAGCCCCAGCATTTT. Translated, it gives CAWRGTEDSNQPQHF.

V is TRBV12-3 or TRBV12-4 and J is TRBJ1-5; D is perhaps TRBD1 (6 bases). The CDR3 is 13 amino acids. Trimming took off 7 bases at V and 6 bases at J, with 13 bases between the two ends. The CDR3 protein is CASNQGRRQPQHF. CDR3 DNA sequence: TGTGCCAGCAATCAGGGGCGGCGTCAGCCCCAGCATTTT.

The CDR3 protein is CASRLLGGISSYNEQFF. The CDR3 region has the DNA TGTGCCAGCAGGCTTTTAGGGGGCATAAGTTCCTACAATGAGCAGTTCTTC. The J gene is TRBJ2-1, the V gene TRBV2; the match to TRBD1 covers 7 bases. The germline V gene encodes CDR1 SNHLY and CDR2 FYNNEI. J lost 1 base, V lost 6 bases, and 12 bases had no gene match. The CDR3 spans 17 residues.

The gene calls are TRBV5-1 and TRBJ2-3; perhaps TRBD2 as D (5 bases). CDR3 length equals 15 residues. Trimming left V 0 bases short and J 2 bases short, with 10 bases between. The germline gives CDR1 SGHRS, CDR2 YFSETQ. CDR3 protein: CASSLGFGDTDTQYF. The CDR3 coding sequence is TGCGCCAGCAGCTTGGGATTCGGGGACACAGATACGCAGTATTTT.

The chain employs TRBV13 and TRBJ1-4; 8 nucleotides line up with TRBD1. CDR3 length: 16 amino acids. Trimming removed 5 bases from V and 7 bases from J; junction bases left unmatched: 12. Germline V gives CDR1 PRHDT, CDR2 FYEKMQ (reference sequence). CDR3 nucleotides: TGTGCCAGCAGCCTTCAACCCGGGACAGGTAGTGAAAAACTGTTTTTT. Protein sequence: CASSLQPGTGSEKLFF.

The CDR3 DNA reads TGTGCCAGCAGTAGCTCCCGAGGTCAGCCCCAGCATTTT. This gives the protein CASSSSRGQPQHF. The rearrangement uses TRBV5-6 and TRBJ1-5; the D is unclear. The CDR3 length is 13 residues. The germline V gene encodes CDR1 SGHDT and CDR2 YYEEEE. V was clipped by 5 bases and J by 6 bases, with 12 bases between them. Drawing the rest from reference TRBV5-6 and TRBJ1-5, the complete variable domain is DAGVTQSPTHLIKTRGQQVTLRCSPKSGHDTVSWYQQALGQGPQFIFQYYEEEERQRGNFPDRFSGHQFPNYSSELNVNALLLGDSALYLCASSSSRGQPQHFGDGTRLSIL.

The chain links TRBV6-4 to TRBJ1-2; D is perhaps TRBD1 (5 bases). CDR3 length: 15 residues. From germline, CDR1 is MRHNA and CDR2 SNTAGT. V gave up 5 bases and J gave up 2 bases, with 15 bases separating them. The CDR3 spells CASSSSAQGNYGYTF. CDR3 nucleotides: TGTGCCAGCAGTTCGAGTGCTCAGGGCAACTATGGCTACACCTTC.

This chain links TRBV5-1 with TRBJ1-3, with D tentatively TRBD1 (5 bases). CDR3 length: 15 residues. The germline gives CDR1 SGHRS, CDR2 YFSETQ. Trimming shortened V by 0 bases and J by 6 bases, and 13 bases separated the two germline ends. This CDR3 reads CASSLDQGLKNTIYF. DNA for the CDR3: TGCGCCAGCAGCTTGGATCAGGGTTTGAAAAACACCATATATTTT.

This chain connects TRBV19 to TRBJ2-5, with D tentatively TRBD2 (6 bases). The germline V and J ends were trimmed by 6 bases and 5 bases, with 13 bases remaining between them. Germline V gene lookup returns CDR1 LNHDA and CDR2 SQIVND (reference sequence). CDR3 length: 13 residues. The CDR3 is CASRSAGRETQYF. The CDR3 DNA sequence: TGTGCCAGTAGAAGTGCGGGGAGGGAGACCCAGTACTTC.

This clone appeared a single time. The V gene is TRBV25-1, the J gene TRBJ2-5; possible D gene TRBD1, 6 bases. The germline V gene has CDR1 MGHDK and CDR2 SYGVNS. Deletions cut 2 bases from V and 3 bases from J, with 10 bases between. CDR3 length equals 14 residues. CDR3 sequence reads: CASSEPEGEETQYF. Written as DNA, the CDR3 is TGTGCCAGCAGTGAACCTGAGGGGGAAGAGACCCAGTACTTC.

The chain joins TRBV2 to TRBJ1-1, with D unresolved. The germline V gene encodes CDR1 SNHLY and CDR2 FYNNEI. The CDR3 length is 14 residues. V shed 6 bases and J shed 6 bases, with 17 bases lying between them. CDR3 residues: CASSYGEASAEAFF. The DNA of the CDR3 is TGTGCCAGCAGCTATGGGGAGGCGAGCGCTGAAGCTTTCTTT.

The J gene is TRBJ1-6, the V gene TRBV5-4; 9 positions match TRBD1. From germline, CDR1 is SGHNT and CDR2 YYREEE (reference sequence). This CDR3 spans 13 amino acids. The junction had 5 bases not matched to a gene; V was cut back by 9 bases and J by 7 bases. DNA of the CDR3: TGTGCCACCAAGGACAGGGGAAATTCACCCCTCCACTTT. Translating gives CATKDRGNSPLHF.

The CDR3 coding sequence is TGTGCCAGCAGCTTTAGGGGTTTGGATGGGGCCAACGTCCTGACTTTC. Translated, it gives CASSFRGLDGANVLTF. The chain employs TRBV7-9 and TRBJ2-6; D perhaps matches TRBD1 (5 bases). V lost 3 bases and J lost 3, with 12 bases in between. The CDR3 runs 16 residues. Germline V gene data show CDR1 as SEHNR and CDR2 as FQNEAQ (reference sequence).

The table lists this clone with a count of one. V gene TRBV5-6 combines with J gene TRBJ1-1; D may be TRBD1 (5 bases). Germline CDR1 reads SGHDT; CDR2 reads YYEEEE. The CDR3 totals 14 residues. Trimming removed 3 bases from V and 0 bases from J, with 9 bases in between. In DNA form, the CDR3 reads TGTGCCAGCAGCTCGGTCAGGGTGAACACTGAAGCTTTCTTT. Its protein product is CASSSVRVNTEAFF.